This section outlines one T cell receptor (beta chain) sequence together with its context. The data were taken from a study of T cells in Graves' hyperthyroidism and ophthalmopathy. Amplification of TCR beta CDR3 regions used RNA as the template. The study used the HTBI primer set for a first-round RT-PCR of the TCR CDR3. MiXCR, run by TCRdb on the multiplex PCR reads, gives a single entry per CDR3 protein. This table has hundreds of thousands of distinct CDR3 sequences, roughly 20% appearing once. The diagnoses drew upon clinical symptoms, serum thyroxine and TRAb, thyroid ultrasound and orbital computed tomography. Germline CDR1 reads SGHVS; CDR2 reads FQNEAQ. This CDR3 is built from 17 residues. The V and J ends lost 0 bases and 7 bases respectively, with 19 bases between them.

The sample comprised blood. V gene TRBV7-8 combines with J gene TRBJ2-1, with D perhaps matching TRBD1 (6 bases). The receptor was isolated from a man aged 25 to 40 with Graves' ophthalmopathy. CDR3 DNA: TGTGCCAGCAGCTTAGCGGGGGCTACTCTCGCCCTAAATGAGCAGTTCTTC. Amino acids: CASSLAGATLALNEQFF.